Given below is one T cell receptor (beta chain) in context. Its target is not known. The data were taken from a study of CXCR3-negative and CXCR3-positive naive CD8 T cells. The germline CDR1 and CDR2 sequences are MDHEN and SYDVKM. This CDR3 is 13 amino acids long. The TRB cDNA libraries were prepared by 5' RACE with UMI labels. From its re-call of the 5' RACE reads, TCRdb lists each CDR3 protein once, without DNA. This repertoire comprises 84,000 or so distinct CDR3 sequences; its ten largest clones make up almost 0.55%. CD45RO-CCR7+CD27+CD95- characterized naive CD8+ T cells. Overall study results and limits: The TRB CDR3s that CXCR3-positive naive cells carried were more hydrophobic than those of CXCR3-negative naive cells.

The source is a human donor in good health. Some clones in this sample may be carry-over from other donors' samples. The chain joins TRBV28 to TRBJ1-2; the TCRdb D gene call, TRBD1, has no DNA to confirm it. Sample: naive CXCR3+ CD8+ T cells from blood. Subset indicated: CD45RO-CCR7+CD27+CD95- naive CD8+ T cells expressing CXCR3 (TNR3+). The chain's CDR3 is CASSLLDSYGYTF.